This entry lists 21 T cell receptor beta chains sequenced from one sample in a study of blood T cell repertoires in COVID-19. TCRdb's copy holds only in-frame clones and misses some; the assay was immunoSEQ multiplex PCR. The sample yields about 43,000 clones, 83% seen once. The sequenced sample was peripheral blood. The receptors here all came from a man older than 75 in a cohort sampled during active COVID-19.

The CDR3: CASSLERGRADTQYF. Written as DNA, the CDR3 is TGTGCCAGCAGCTTAGAGCGGGGGAGGGCAGATACGCAGTATTTT. The chain recombines TRBV11-2 with TRBJ2-3; 7 bases line up with TRBD2. The CDR3 is 15 amino acids. The germline V gene encodes CDR1 SGHAT and CDR2 FQNNGV. The trim removed 0 bases at V and 4 bases at J, leaving 4 bases unmatched.

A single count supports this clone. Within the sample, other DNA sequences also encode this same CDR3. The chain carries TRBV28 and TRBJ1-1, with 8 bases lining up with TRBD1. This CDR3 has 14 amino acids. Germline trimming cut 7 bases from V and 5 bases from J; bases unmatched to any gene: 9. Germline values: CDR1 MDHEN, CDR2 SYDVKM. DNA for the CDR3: TGTGCCAGCAAACCCGGACAGGGAGGAACTGAAGCTTTCTTT. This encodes CASKPGQGGTEAFF.

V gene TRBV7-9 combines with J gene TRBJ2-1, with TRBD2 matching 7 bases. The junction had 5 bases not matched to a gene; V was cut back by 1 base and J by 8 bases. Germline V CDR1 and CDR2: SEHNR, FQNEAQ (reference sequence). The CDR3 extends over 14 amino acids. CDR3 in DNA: TGTGCCAGCAGCTTAGGGGCAGGGAGGGATGAGCAGTTCTTC. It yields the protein CASSLGAGRDEQFF.

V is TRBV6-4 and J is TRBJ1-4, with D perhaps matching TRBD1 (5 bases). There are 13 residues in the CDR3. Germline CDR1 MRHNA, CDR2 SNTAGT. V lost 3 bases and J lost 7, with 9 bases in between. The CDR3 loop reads CASSDWTPEKLFF. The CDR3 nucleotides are TGTGCCAGCAGTGATTGGACACCTGAAAAACTGTTTTTT.

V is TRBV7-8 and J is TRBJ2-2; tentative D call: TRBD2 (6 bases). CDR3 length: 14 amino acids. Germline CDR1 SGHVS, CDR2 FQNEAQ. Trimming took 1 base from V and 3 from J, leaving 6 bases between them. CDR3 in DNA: TGTGCCAGCAGCTTAGGCGGGGACACCGGGGAGCTGTTTTTT. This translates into CASSLGGDTGELFF.

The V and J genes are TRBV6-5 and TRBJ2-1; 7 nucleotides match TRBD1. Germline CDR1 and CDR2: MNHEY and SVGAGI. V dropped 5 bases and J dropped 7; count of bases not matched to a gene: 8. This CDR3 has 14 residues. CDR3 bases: TGTGCCAGCAGTCGACAGGGCCCGGGGAATGAGCAGTTCTTC. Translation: CASSRQGPGNEQFF.

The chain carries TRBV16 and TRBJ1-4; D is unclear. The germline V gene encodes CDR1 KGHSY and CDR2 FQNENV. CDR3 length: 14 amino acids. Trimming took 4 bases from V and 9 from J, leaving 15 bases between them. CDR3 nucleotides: TGTGCCAGCAGCCCCCTGGAGGGTGGCAAAAAACTGTTTTTT. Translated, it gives CASSPLEGGKKLFF.

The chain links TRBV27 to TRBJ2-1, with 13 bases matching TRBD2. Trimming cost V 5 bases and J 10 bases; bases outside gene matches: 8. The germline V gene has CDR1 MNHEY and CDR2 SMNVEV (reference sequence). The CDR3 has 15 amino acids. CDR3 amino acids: CASSPRLAGGREQFF. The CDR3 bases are TGTGCCAGCAGTCCCCGACTAGCGGGGGGTAGAGAGCAGTTCTTC.

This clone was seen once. This chain's CDR3 is CASSSDGNSGNTIYF. Here the CDR3 DNA reads TGCGCCAGCAGCTCAGACGGGAACTCTGGAAACACCATATATTTT. This rearrangement joins TRBV5-1 to TRBJ1-3; D uncertain. V was pared by 3 bases and J by 0 bases, with 10 bases between. The germline V gene has CDR1 SGHRS and CDR2 YFSETQ. The CDR3 covers 15 residues.

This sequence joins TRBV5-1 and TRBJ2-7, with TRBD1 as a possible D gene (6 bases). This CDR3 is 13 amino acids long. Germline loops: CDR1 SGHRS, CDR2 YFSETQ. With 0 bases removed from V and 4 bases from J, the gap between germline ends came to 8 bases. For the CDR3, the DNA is TGCGCCAGCAGCTTGGCCACAGGGTACGAGCAGTACTTC. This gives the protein CASSLATGYEQYF.

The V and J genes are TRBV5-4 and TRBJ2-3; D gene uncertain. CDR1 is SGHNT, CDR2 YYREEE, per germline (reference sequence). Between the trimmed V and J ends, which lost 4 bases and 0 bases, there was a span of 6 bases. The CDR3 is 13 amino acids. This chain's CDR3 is CASSRTSTDTQYF. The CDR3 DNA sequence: TGTGCCAGCAGCAGAACTAGCACAGATACGCAGTATTTT.

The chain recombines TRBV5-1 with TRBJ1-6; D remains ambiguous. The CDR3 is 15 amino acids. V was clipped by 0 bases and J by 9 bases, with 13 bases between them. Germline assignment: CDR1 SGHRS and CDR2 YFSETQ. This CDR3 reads CASSLDGLRGSPLHF. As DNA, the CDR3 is TGCGCCAGCAGCTTGGATGGGTTGAGAGGTTCACCCCTCCACTTT.

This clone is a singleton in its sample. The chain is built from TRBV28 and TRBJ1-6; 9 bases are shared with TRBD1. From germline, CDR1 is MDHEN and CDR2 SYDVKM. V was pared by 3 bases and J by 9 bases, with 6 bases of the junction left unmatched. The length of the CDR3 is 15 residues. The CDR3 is CASSFGTGFGSPLHF. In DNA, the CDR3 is TGTGCCAGCAGTTTCGGGACAGGGTTCGGTTCACCCCTCCACTTT.

The CDR3 reads CASSYSATGGYEQYF. The CDR3 DNA sequence: TGTGCCAGCAGTTACTCGGCGACAGGGGGGTACGAGCAGTACTTC. The genes are TRBV6-2 or TRBV6-3 and TRBJ2-7; the match to TRBD1 covers 9 bases. The CDR3 runs 15 residues. Germline V lookup: CDR1 MNHEY, CDR2 SVGEGT. V was pared by 0 bases and J by 4 bases, with 4 bases of the junction left unmatched.

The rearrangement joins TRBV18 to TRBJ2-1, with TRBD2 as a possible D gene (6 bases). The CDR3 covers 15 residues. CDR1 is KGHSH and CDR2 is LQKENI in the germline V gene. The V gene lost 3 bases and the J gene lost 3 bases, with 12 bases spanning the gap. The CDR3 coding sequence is TGTGCCAGCTCACCTATCGGGAGAATCTACAATGAGCAGTTCTTC. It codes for CASSPIGRIYNEQFF.

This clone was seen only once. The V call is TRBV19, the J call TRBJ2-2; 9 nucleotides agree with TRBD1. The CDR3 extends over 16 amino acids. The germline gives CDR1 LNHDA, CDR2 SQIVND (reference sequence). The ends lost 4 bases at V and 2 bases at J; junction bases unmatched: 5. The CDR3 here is CASSNDRGTNTGELFF. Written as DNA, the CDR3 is TGTGCCAGTAGTAACGACAGGGGGACTAACACCGGGGAGCTGTTTTTT. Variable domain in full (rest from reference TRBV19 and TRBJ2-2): DGGITQSPKYLFRKEGQNVTLSCEQNLNHDAMYWYRQDPGQGLRLIYYSQIVNDFQKGDIAEGYSVSREKKESFPLTVTSAQKNPTAFYLCASSNDRGTNTGELFFGEGSRLTVL.

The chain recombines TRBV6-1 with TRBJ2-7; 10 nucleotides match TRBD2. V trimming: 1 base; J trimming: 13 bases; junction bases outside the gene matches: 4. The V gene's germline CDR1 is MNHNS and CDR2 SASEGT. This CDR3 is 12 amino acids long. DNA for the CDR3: TGTGCCAGCAGTGAAGTTAGCGGGGGGCAATACTTC. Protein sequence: CASSEVSGGQYF.

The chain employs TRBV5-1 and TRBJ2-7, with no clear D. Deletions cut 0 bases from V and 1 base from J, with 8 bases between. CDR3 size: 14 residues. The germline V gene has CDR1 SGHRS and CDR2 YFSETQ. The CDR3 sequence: CASSLDGLSYEQYF. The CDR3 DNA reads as TGCGCCAGCAGCTTGGATGGCCTTTCCTACGAGCAGTACTTC.

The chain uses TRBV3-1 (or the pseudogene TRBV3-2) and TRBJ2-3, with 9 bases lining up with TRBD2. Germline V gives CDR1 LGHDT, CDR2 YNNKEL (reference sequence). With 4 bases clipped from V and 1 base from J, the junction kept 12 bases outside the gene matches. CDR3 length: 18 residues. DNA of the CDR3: TGTGCCAGCAGCCGGGGACTAGCTGATCCTGCCCGCACAGATACGCAGTATTTT. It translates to CASSRGLADPARTDTQYF.

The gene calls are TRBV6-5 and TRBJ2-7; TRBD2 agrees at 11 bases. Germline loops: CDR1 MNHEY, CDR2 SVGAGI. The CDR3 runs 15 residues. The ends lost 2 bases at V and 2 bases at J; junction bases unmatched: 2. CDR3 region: CASSYQTSGTYEQYF. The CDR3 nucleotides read TGTGCCAGCAGTTACCAGACTAGCGGGACCTACGAGCAGTACTTC.

Here the CDR3 reads CASSLFGEGVYEQYF. The CDR3 region has the DNA TGTGCCAGCAGCTTATTTGGGGAAGGGGTCTACGAGCAGTACTTC. The chain recombines TRBV7-2 with TRBJ2-7; TRBD1 is a possible D gene (5 bases). Per the germline V gene, CDR1 is SGHTA and CDR2 is FQGNSA. The CDR3 runs to 15 residues. The V and J ends lost 2 bases and 3 bases respectively, with 14 bases between them.